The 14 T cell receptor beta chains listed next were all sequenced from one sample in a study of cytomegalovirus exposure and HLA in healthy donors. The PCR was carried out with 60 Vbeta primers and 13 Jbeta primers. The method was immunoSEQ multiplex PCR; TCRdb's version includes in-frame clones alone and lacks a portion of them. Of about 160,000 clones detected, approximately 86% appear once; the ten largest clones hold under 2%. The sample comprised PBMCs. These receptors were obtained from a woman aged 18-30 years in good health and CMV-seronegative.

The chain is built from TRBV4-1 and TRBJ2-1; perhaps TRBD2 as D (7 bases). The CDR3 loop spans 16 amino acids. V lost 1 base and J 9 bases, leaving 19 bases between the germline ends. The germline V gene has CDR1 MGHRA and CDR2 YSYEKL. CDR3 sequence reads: CASSQVPPGLQGEQFF. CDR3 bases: TGCGCCAGCAGCCAAGTTCCACCGGGACTACAGGGTGAGCAGTTCTTC.

CDR3 loop: CAWNPRGSRGYTF. CDR3 bases: TGTGCCTGGAATCCCAGGGGTTCGAGGGGCTACACCTTC. The chain couples TRBV30 to TRBJ1-2; TRBD1 might be the D (6 bases). Germline V lookup: CDR1 GTSNPN, CDR2 SVGIG (reference sequence). Trimming removed 4 bases from V and 8 bases from J, with 17 bases in between. CDR3 size: 13 residues. The full variable domain, its missing parts supplied by reference TRBV30 and TRBJ1-2, is SQTIHQWPATLVQPVGSPLSLECTVEGTSNPNLYWYRQAAGRGLQLLFYSVGIGQISSEVPQNLSASRPQDRQFILSSKKLLLSDSGFYLCAWNPRGSRGYTFGSGTRLTVV.

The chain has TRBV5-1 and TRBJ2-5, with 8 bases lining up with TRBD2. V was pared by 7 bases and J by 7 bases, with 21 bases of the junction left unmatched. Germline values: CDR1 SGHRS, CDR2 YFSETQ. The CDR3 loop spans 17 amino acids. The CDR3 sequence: CASGSSVREEALRTQYF. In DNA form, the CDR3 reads TGCGCCAGCGGGTCCTCAGTGCGGGAGGAAGCCCTAAGGACCCAGTACTTC.

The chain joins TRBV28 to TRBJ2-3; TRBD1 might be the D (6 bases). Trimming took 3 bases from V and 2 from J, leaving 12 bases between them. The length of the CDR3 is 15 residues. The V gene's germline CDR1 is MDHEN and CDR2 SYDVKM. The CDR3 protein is CASSFFRTDTDTQYF. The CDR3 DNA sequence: TGTGCCAGCAGTTTCTTCCGGACAGACACAGATACGCAGTATTTT.

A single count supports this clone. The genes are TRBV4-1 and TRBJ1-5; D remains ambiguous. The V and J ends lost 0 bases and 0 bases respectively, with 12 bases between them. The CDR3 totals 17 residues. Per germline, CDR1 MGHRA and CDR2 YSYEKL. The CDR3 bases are TGCGCCAGCAGCCAAGATCAGGTTTGGAATAGCAATCAGCCCCAGCATTTT. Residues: CASSQDQVWNSNQPQHF.

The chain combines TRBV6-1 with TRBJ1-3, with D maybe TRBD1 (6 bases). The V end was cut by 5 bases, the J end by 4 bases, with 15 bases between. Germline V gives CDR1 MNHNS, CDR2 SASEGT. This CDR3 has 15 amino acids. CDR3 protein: CASSPPRGRGNTIYF. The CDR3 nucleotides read TGTGCCAGCAGTCCACCCAGGGGACGGGGAAACACCATATATTTT.

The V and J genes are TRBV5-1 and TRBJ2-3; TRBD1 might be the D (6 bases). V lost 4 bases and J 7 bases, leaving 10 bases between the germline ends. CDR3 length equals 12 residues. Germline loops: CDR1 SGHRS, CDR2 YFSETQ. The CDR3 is CASSPGQYTQYF. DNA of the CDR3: TGCGCCAGCAGCCCGGGACAATATACGCAGTATTTT.

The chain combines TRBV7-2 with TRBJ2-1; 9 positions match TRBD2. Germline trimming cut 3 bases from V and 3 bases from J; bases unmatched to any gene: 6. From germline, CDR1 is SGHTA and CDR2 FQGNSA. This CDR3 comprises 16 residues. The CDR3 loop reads CASSFIAGVVYNEQFF. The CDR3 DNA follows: TGTGCCAGCAGCTTTATAGCGGGAGTCGTCTACAATGAGCAGTTCTTC.

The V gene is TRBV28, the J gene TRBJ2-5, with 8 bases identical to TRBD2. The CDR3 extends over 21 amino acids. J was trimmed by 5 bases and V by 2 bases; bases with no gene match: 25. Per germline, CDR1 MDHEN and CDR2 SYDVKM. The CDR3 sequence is CASSLRSANLFVSGKGETQYF. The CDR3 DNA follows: TGTGCCAGCAGTTTACGGTCAGCTAACCTTTTTGTTAGCGGGAAAGGGGAGACCCAGTACTTC.

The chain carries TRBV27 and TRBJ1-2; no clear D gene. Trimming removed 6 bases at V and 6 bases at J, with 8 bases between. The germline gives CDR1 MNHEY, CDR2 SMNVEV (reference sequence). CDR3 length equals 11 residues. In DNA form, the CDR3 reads TGTGCCAGCAGGTTCGGGGATGGCTACACCTTC. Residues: CASRFGDGYTF.

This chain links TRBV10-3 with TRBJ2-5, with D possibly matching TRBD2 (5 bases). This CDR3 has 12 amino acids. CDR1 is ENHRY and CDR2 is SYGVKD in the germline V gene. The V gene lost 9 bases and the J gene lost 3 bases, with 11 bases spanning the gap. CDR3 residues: CAIADGKETQYF. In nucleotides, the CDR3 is TGTGCCATTGCGGACGGGAAAGAGACCCAGTACTTC.

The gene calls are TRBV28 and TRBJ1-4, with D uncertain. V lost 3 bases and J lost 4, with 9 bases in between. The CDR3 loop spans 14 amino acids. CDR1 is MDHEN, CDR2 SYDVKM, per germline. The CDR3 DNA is TGTGCCAGCAGTTTTGGGCCAGTTAATGAAAAACTGTTTTTT. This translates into CASSFGPVNEKLFF. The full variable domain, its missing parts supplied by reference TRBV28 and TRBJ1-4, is DVKVTQSSRYLVKRTGEKVFLECVQDMDHENMFWYRQDPGLGLRLIYFSYDVKMKEKGDIPEGYSVSREKKERFSLILESASTNQTSMYLCASSFGPVNEKLFFGSGTQLSVL.

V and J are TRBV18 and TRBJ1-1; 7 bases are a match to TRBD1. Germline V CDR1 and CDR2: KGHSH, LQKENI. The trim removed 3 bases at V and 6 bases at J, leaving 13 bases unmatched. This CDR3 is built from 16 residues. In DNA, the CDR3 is TGTGCCAGCTCACCCGACAGGGTAATAGGGAAGGCTGAAGCTTTCTTT. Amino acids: CASSPDRVIGKAEAFF.

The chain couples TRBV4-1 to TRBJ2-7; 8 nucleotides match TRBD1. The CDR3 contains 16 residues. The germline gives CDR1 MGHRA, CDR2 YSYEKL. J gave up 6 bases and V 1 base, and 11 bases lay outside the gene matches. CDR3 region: CASSQARTGKVGEQYF. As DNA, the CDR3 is TGCGCCAGCAGCCAAGCACGGACAGGGAAAGTAGGCGAGCAGTACTTC.